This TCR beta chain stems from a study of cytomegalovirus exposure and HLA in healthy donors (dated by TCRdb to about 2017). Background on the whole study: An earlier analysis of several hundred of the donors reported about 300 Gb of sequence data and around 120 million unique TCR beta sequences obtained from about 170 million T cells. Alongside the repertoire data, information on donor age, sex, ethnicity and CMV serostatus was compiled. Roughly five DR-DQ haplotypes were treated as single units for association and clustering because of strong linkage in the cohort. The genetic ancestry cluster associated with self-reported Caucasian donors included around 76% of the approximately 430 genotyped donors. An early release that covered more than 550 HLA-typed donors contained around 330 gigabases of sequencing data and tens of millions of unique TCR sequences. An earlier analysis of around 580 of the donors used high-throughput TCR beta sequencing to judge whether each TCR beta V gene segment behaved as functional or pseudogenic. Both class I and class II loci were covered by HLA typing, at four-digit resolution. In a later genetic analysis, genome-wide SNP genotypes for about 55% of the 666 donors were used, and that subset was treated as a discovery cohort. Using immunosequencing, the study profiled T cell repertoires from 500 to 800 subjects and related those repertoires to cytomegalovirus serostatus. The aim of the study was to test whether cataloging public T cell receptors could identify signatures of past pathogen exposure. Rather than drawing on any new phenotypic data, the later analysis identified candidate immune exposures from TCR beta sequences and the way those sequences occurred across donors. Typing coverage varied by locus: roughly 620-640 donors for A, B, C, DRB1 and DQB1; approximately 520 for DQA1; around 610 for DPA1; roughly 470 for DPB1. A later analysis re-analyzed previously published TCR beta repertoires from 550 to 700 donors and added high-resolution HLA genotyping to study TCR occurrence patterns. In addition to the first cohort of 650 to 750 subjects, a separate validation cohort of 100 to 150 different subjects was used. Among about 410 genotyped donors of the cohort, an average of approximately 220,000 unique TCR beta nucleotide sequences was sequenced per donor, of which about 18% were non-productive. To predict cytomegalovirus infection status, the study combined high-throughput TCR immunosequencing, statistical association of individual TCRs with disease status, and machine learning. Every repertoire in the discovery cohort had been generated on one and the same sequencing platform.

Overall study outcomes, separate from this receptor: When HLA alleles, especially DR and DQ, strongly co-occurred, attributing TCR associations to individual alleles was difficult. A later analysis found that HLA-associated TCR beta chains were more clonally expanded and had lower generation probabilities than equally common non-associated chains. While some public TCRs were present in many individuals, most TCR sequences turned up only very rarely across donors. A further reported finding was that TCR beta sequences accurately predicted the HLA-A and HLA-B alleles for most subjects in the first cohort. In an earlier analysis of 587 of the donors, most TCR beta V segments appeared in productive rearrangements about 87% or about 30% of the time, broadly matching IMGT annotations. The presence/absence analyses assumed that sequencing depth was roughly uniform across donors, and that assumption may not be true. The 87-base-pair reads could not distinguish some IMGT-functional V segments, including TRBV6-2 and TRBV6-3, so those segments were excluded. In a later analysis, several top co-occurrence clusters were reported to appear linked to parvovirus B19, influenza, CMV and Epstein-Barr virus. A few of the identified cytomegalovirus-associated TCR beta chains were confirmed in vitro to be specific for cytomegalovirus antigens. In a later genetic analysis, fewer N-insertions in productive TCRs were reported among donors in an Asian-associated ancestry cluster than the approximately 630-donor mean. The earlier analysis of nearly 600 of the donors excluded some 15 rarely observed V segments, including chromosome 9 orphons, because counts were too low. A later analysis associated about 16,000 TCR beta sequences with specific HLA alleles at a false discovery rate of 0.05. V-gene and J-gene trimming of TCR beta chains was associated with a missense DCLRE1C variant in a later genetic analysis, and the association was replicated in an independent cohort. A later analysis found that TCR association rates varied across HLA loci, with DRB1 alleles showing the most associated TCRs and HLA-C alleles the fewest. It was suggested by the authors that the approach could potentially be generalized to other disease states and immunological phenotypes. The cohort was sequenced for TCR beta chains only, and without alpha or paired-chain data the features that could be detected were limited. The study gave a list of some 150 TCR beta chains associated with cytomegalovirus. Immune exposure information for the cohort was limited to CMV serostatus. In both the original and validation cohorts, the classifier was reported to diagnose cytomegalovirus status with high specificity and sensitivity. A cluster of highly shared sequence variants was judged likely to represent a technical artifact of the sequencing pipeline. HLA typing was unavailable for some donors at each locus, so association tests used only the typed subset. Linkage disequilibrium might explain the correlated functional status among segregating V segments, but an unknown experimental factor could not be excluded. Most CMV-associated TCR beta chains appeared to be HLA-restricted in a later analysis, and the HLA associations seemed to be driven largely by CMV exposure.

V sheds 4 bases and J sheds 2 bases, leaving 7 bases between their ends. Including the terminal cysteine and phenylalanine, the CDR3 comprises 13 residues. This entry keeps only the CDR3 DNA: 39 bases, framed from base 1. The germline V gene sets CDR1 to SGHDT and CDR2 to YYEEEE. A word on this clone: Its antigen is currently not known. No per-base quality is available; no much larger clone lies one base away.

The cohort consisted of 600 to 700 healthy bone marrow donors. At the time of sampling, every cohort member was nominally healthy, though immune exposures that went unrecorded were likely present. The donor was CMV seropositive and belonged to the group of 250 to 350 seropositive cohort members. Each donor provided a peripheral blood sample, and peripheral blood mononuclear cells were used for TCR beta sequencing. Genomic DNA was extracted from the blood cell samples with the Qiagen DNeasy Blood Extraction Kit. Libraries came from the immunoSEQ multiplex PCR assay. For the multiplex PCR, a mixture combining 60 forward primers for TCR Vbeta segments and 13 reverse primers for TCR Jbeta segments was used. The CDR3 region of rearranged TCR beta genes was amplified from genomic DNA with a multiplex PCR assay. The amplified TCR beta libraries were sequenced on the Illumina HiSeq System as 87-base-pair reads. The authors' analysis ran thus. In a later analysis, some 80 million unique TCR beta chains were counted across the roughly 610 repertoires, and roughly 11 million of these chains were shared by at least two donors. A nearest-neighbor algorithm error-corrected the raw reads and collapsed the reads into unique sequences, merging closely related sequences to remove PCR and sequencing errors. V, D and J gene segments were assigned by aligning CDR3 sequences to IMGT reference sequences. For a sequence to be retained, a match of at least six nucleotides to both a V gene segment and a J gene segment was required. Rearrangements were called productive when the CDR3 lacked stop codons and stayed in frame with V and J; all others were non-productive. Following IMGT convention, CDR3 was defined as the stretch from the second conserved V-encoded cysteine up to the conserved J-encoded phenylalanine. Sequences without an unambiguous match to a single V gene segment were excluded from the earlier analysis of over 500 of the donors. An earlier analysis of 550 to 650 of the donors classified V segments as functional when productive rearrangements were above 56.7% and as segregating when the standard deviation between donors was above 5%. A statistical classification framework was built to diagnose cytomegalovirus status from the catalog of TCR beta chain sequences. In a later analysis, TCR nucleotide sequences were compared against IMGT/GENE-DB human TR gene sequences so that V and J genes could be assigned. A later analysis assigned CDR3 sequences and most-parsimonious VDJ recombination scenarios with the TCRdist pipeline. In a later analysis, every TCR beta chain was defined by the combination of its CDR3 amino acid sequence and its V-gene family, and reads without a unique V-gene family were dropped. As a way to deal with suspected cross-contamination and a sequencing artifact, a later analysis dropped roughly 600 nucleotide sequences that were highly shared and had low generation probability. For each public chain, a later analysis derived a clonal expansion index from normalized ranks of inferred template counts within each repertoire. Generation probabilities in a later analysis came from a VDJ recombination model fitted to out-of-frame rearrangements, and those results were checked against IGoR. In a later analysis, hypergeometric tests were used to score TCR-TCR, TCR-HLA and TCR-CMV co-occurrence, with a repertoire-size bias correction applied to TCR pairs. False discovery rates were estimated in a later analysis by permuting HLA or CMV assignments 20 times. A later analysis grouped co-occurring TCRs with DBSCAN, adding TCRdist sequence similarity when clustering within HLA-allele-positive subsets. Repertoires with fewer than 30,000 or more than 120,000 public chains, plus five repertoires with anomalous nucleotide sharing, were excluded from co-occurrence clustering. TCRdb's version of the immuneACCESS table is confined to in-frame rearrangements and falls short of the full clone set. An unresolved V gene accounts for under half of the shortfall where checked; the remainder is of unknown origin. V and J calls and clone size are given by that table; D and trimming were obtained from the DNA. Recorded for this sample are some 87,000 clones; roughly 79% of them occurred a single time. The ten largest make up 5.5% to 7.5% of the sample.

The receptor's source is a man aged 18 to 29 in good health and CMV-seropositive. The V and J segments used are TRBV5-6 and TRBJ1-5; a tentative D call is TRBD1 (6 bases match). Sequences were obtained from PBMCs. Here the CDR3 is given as CASSRQGNQPQHF. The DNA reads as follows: TGTGCCAGCAGCAGACAGGGCAATCAGCCCCAGCATTTT.